A single sample gave rise to the 25 T cell receptor beta chains below, sequenced in a study of blood T cell repertoires in COVID-19. TCRdb's copy holds only in-frame clones and misses some; the assay was immunoSEQ multiplex PCR. The sample holds 200,000 to 250,000 clones, 65% to 90% seen once. Input material: peripheral blood. Receptors were obtained from a woman between 70 and 85 years old with acute or convalescent COVID-19.

The CDR3 spells CASSFSRQGWEQFF. The CDR3 DNA follows: TGTGCCAGCAGTTTTAGTAGACAGGGCTGGGAGCAGTTCTTC. V and J are TRBV6-2 or TRBV6-3 and TRBJ2-1; 7 bases match TRBD1. This CDR3 has 14 amino acids. CDR1 and CDR2 (germline): MNHEY, SVGEGT. V dropped 4 bases and J dropped 10; count of bases not matched to a gene: 10.

The gene calls are TRBV7-2 and TRBJ2-1; TRBD1 agrees at 9 bases. CDR3 size: 15 residues. Germline V gene data show CDR1 as SGHTA and CDR2 as FQGNSA. The trim removed 5 bases at V and 4 bases at J, leaving 6 bases unmatched. CDR3 residues: CASSQDRGVYNEQFF. The CDR3 DNA reads TGTGCCAGCAGCCAGGACAGGGGAGTTTACAATGAGCAGTTCTTC.

This rearrangement joins TRBV7-9 to TRBJ2-2; D uncertain. Per the germline V gene, CDR1 is SEHNR and CDR2 is FQNEAQ (reference sequence). The germline V and J ends were trimmed by 7 bases and 0 bases, with 9 bases remaining between them. CDR3 length: 14 residues. DNA for the CDR3: TGTGCCAGCACCCAATACACGAACACCGGGGAGCTGTTTTTT. Amino acid sequence: CASTQYTNTGELFF.

The chain couples TRBV15 to TRBJ2-1; maybe TRBD1 (5 bases). The CDR3 sequence is 16 residues long. Trimming cost V 0 bases and J 0 bases, with 9 bases left between them. Looked up from germline, CDR1 is LNHNV and CDR2 is YYDKDF (reference sequence). CDR3 sequence reads: CATSRDQGVSYNEQFF. The CDR3 DNA reads as TGTGCCACCAGCAGAGATCAGGGTGTCTCCTACAATGAGCAGTTCTTC. Full variable domain (missing parts from reference TRBV15 and TRBJ2-1): DAMVIQNPRYQVTQFGKPVTLSCSQTLNHNVMYWYQQKSSQAPKLLFHYYDKDFNNEADTPDNFQSRRPNTSFCFLDIRSPGLGDTAMYLCATSRDQGVSYNEQFFGPGTRLTVL.

The V gene is TRBV10-3, the J gene TRBJ1-1, with 8 bases lining up with TRBD1. CDR3 length: 15 amino acids. Germline-derived CDR1 and CDR2 are ENHRY and SYGVKD. V lost 10 bases and J lost 1; bases outside the gene matches: 11. CDR3 protein: CATASSDRENTEAFF. The CDR3 region has the DNA TGTGCCACCGCGTCCTCGGACAGGGAGAACACTGAAGCTTTCTTT.

V usage is TRBV7-9 and J usage is TRBJ2-5; D is possibly TRBD1 (5 bases). V dropped 5 bases and J dropped 1 base, with 11 bases sitting between them. There are 14 residues in the CDR3. Germline V gene sequence: CDR1 SEHNR, CDR2 FQNEAQ (reference sequence). CDR3 region: CASSDRTLQETQYF. CDR3 DNA: TGTGCCAGCAGCGACCGGACACTCCAAGAGACCCAGTACTTC.

The chain has TRBV18 and TRBJ1-6, with 7 bases fitting TRBD1. V was pared by 6 bases and J by 5 bases, with 7 bases of the junction left unmatched. From germline, CDR1 is KGHSH and CDR2 LQKENI. This CDR3 contains 15 residues. The CDR3 DNA follows: TGTGCCAGCTCGCCGAGGCAGGGGGATAATTCACCCCTCCACTTT. Protein product: CASSPRQGDNSPLHF.

V usage is TRBV19 and J usage is TRBJ1-2; 10 nucleotides align to TRBD1. Per germline, CDR1 LNHDA and CDR2 SQIVND (reference sequence). Trimming cost V 6 bases and J 6 bases; bases outside gene matches: 10. The CDR3 sequence is 15 residues long. The CDR3 DNA follows: TGTGCCAGTAGGGACAGGGGGTTTGGTGCGGATGGCTACACCTTC. As protein: CASRDRGFGADGYTF.

The chain employs TRBV6-2 or TRBV6-3 and TRBJ1-5, with TRBD1 matching over 7 bases. Trimming removed 2 bases from V and 0 bases from J; junction bases left unmatched: 4. The CDR3 is made up of 16 amino acids. Germline V gives CDR1 MNHEY, CDR2 SVGEGT. CDR3 coding DNA: TGTGCCAGCAGTTACAGGGGGCTCTATAGCAATCAGCCCCAGCATTTT. Translation gives CASSYRGLYSNQPQHF.

The rearrangement links TRBV19 to TRBJ1-2; tentatively, D is TRBD1 (6 bases). Germline lookup yields CDR1 LNHDA and CDR2 SQIVND (reference sequence). V lost 4 bases and J 5 bases, leaving 14 bases between the germline ends. The CDR3 length is 14 residues. The CDR3 coding sequence is TGTGCCAGTAGTAAGGTGCAGGGGCGGTATGGCTACACCTTC. Amino acid sequence: CASSKVQGRYGYTF. The entire variable domain, with the rest obtained from reference TRBV19 and TRBJ1-2, is as follows: DGGITQSPKYLFRKEGQNVTLSCEQNLNHDAMYWYRQDPGQGLRLIYYSQIVNDFQKGDIAEGYSVSREKKESFPLTVTSAQKNPTAFYLCASSKVQGRYGYTFGSGTRLTVV.

Regarding this clone: Other DNA variants within this sample encode the same CDR3. The chain joins TRBV7-9 to TRBJ2-5; D is perhaps TRBD2 (5 bases). CDR1 and CDR2 from the germline V gene are SEHNR and FQNEAQ (reference sequence). This CDR3 has 14 residues. Trimming pared 0 bases from V and 4 bases from J, leaving 9 bases between. The CDR3 nucleotides are TGTGCCAGCAGCTTAGCGTCCGGGGTAGAGACCCAGTACTTC. This gives the protein CASSLASGVETQYF.

The chain has TRBV30 and TRBJ1-1, with D perhaps matching TRBD1 (5 bases). Germline CDR1 and CDR2: GTSNPN and SVGIG (reference sequence). Trimming pared 7 bases from V and 5 bases from J, leaving 20 bases between. The CDR3 sequence is 14 residues long. CDR3 region: CALQPRGRETEAFF. The DNA of the CDR3 is TGTGCCTTACAACCGCGGGGCAGGGAAACTGAAGCTTTCTTT.

The rearrangement joins TRBV12-3 or TRBV12-4 to TRBJ1-1, with TRBD1 identical over 11 bases. V was clipped by 6 bases and J by 8 bases; unmatched bases: 2. This CDR3 comprises 12 residues. The CDR3: CASSRTGGEAFF. CDR3 DNA: TGTGCCAGCAGCCGGACAGGGGGCGAAGCTTTCTTT.

In DNA form, the CDR3 reads TGTGCCAGCCGACGGGGACAGGGAAGCAATCAGCCCCAGCATTTT. Its protein is CASRRGQGSNQPQHF. The chain carries TRBV7-2 and TRBJ1-5; the match to TRBD1 covers 9 bases. The CDR3 length is 15 residues. Looked up from germline, CDR1 is SGHTA and CDR2 is FQGNSA. V lost 8 bases to trimming and J lost 1 base; unmatched junction nucleotides: 6.

The V and J genes are TRBV7-9 and TRBJ1-5; D possibly corresponds to TRBD1 (5 bases). In germline, CDR1 is SEHNR, CDR2 FQNEAQ (reference sequence). The CDR3 length is 14 residues. The V and J ends lost 5 bases and 3 bases respectively, with 11 bases between them. In DNA, the CDR3 is TGTGCCAGCAGCCAGGACATTACCAATCAGCCCCAGCATTTT. Translating gives CASSQDITNQPQHF.

The CDR3 DNA reads TGCGCCAGCAGCCAAAACTCCGGGACAGGGAGCTATGGCTACACCTTC. Translating it yields CASSQNSGTGSYGYTF. The V call is TRBV5-1, the J call TRBJ1-2; 9 nucleotides align to TRBD1. Germline assignment: CDR1 SGHRS and CDR2 YFSETQ. J was trimmed by 4 bases and V by 4 bases; bases with no gene match: 11. This CDR3 is 16 amino acids long.

The chain is built from TRBV6-5 and TRBJ1-3, with D possibly TRBD1 on 5 matching bases. Germline CDR1 is MNHEY and CDR2 is SVGAGI. Trimming took off 6 bases at V and 0 bases at J, with 12 bases between the two ends. The CDR3 is 15 residues long. Here the CDR3 DNA reads TGTGCCAGCAGGGACGCAGGGATCTCTGGAAACACCATATATTTT. As protein: CASRDAGISGNTIYF.

V usage is TRBV6-7 and J usage is TRBJ2-7, with D possibly TRBD1 on 6 matching bases. TRBV6-7 is assigned to the ORF class and has an uncertain function. The ends were cut back, 6 bases at V and 2 bases at J, with 14 bases in the middle. There are 14 residues in the CDR3. CDR3 sequence: CASRDDRHPYEQYF. Written as DNA, the CDR3 is TGTGCCAGCAGGGACGACAGGCATCCCTACGAGCAGTACTTC.

The chain is built from TRBV18 and TRBJ2-7; the match to TRBD2 covers 8 bases. This CDR3 has 12 residues. Trimming removed 8 bases from V and 4 bases from J; junction bases left unmatched: 4. The germline CDR1 and CDR2 sequences are KGHSH and LQKENI. The CDR3 coding sequence is TGTGCCAGCGCGGGGGGTGAGTACGAGCAGTACTTC. This sequence encodes CASAGGEYEQYF.

The V call is TRBV19, the J call TRBJ2-1, with 7 nucleotides matching TRBD1. The V and J ends lost 7 bases and 9 bases, in that order; junction bases with no gene match: 6. The CDR3 covers 12 residues. Germline V gene lookup returns CDR1 LNHDA and CDR2 SQIVND (reference sequence). The CDR3 sequence is CASNRQGSEQFF. CDR3 DNA: TGTGCCAGTAACCGACAGGGCTCTGAGCAGTTCTTC.

V is TRBV4-3 and J is TRBJ2-1, with D perhaps matching TRBD2 (5 bases). Looked up from germline, CDR1 is LGHNA and CDR2 is YSLEER. The CDR3 runs to 15 residues. The V gene lost 0 bases and the J gene lost 4 bases, with 10 bases spanning the gap. The CDR3 DNA reads TGCGCCAGCAGCCAAGACAGGCGAGGGTACAATGAGCAGTTCTTC. It specifies CASSQDRRGYNEQFF.

The genes are TRBV9 and TRBJ2-3; TRBD2 matches 10 bases. V dropped 4 bases and J dropped 4; count of bases not matched to a gene: 9. CDR3 length: 16 amino acids. Germline V gene sequence: CDR1 SGDLS, CDR2 YYNGEE. The CDR3 reads CASSSSPSGGSDTQYF. DNA for the CDR3: TGTGCCAGCAGCTCCTCGCCTAGCGGGGGATCAGATACGCAGTATTTT.

J is TRBJ1-2 and V is TRBV5-1; no reliable D call. Germline loops: CDR1 SGHRS, CDR2 YFSETQ. V gave up 0 bases and J gave up 6 bases, with 6 bases separating them. CDR3 size: 12 residues. CDR3 residues: CASSLGQDGYTF. The CDR3 DNA follows: TGCGCCAGCAGCTTGGGGCAGGATGGCTACACCTTC. The full variable domain, its missing parts supplied by reference TRBV5-1 and TRBJ1-2, is KAGVTQTPRYLIKTRGQQVTLSCSPISGHRSVSWYQQTPGQGLQFLFEYFSETQRNKGNFPGRFSGRQFSNSRSEMNVSTLELGDSALYLCASSLGQDGYTFGSGTRLTVV.

The V call is TRBV6-5, the J call TRBJ2-7, with TRBD1 matching 7 bases. Germline V gene data show CDR1 as MNHEY and CDR2 as SVGAGI. The CDR3 covers 12 residues. V dropped 6 bases and J dropped 5; count of bases not matched to a gene: 4. The CDR3 DNA sequence: TGTGCCAGCAGAGTAGACAGGGACGAGCAGTACTTC. This encodes CASRVDRDEQYF.

The chain carries TRBV6-5 and TRBJ1-6; TRBD1 aligns across 7 bases. This CDR3 comprises 15 residues. Germline V gene sequence: CDR1 MNHEY, CDR2 SVGAGI. The V segment lost 5 bases and the J segment 10 bases; nucleotides outside the gene matches: 11. CDR3 DNA sequence: TGTGCCAGCAGTCGGGAGACAGGGTTAGGCTCACCCCTCCACTTT. Protein: CASSRETGLGSPLHF.